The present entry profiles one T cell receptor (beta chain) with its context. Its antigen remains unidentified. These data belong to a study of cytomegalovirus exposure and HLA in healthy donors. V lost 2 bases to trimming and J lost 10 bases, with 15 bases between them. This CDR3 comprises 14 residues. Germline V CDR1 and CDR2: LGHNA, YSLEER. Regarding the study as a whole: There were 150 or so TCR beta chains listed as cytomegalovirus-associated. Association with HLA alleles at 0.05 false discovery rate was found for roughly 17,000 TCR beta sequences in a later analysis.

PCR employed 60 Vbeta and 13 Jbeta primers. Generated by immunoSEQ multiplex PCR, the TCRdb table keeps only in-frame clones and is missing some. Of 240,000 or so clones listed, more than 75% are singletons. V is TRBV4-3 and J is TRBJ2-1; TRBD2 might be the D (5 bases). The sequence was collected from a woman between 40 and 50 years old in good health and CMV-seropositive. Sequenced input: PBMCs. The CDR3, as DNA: TGCGCCAGCAGCCAAAGGACTGCTTGGGGAGAGCAGTTCTTC. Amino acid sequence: CASSQRTAWGEQFF.